Following are 10 T cell receptor beta chains from one sample sequenced in a study of blood T cell repertoires in COVID-19. The assay was immunoSEQ multiplex PCR, and TCRdb's table has in-frame clones only and misses some. The sample has roughly 60,000 clones; 80% to 90% are singletons. Sequencing used peripheral blood. The receptors here all came from a man older than 75 with acute or convalescent COVID-19.

V gene TRBV25-1 combines with J gene TRBJ2-1; 7 bases map to TRBD2. Per the germline V gene, CDR1 is MGHDK and CDR2 is SYGVNS. The V gene end was trimmed by 5 bases and the J gene end by 0 bases; junction bases not matched to a gene: 13. This CDR3 has 18 residues. The chain's CDR3 is CASSPPTGGKSSYNEQFF. In DNA form, the CDR3 reads TGTGCCAGCAGTCCACCCACCGGGGGGAAGAGCTCCTACAATGAGCAGTTCTTC.

The chain recombines TRBV18 with TRBJ2-7; D may be TRBD1 (6 bases). Germline assignment: CDR1 KGHSH and CDR2 LQKENI. This CDR3 is 15 amino acids long. Trimming stripped 3 bases from V and 1 base from J, with 13 bases between. The CDR3 here is CASSPSTGISYEQYF. The CDR3 DNA sequence: TGTGCCAGCTCACCGTCAACAGGGATATCCTACGAGCAGTACTTC.

This clone was found a few times. This rearrangement joins TRBV9 to TRBJ2-5; perhaps TRBD2 as D (7 bases). Germline V gives CDR1 SGDLS, CDR2 YYNGEE. The CDR3 loop spans 18 amino acids. V was shortened by 5 bases and J by 3 bases, with 26 bases between the two germline ends. The CDR3 reads CASSPGVSGRGGKETQYF. The CDR3 coding sequence is TGTGCCAGCAGTCCAGGGGTTTCAGGGAGGGGTGGAAAAGAGACCCAGTACTTC.

The rearrangement links TRBV5-6 to TRBJ2-1; D is ambiguous. V was cut by 1 base and J by 4 bases, with 9 bases left in between. The CDR3 length is 14 residues. Germline V gene data show CDR1 as SGHDT and CDR2 as YYEEEE. The CDR3 here is CASSLRRAYNEQFF. The CDR3 DNA reads as TGTGCCAGCAGCTTGAGAAGAGCGTACAATGAGCAGTTCTTC.

CDR3 bases: TGTGCCAGCAGCTCCCAGGGCCCCAACTATAATTCACCCCTCCACTTT. Encoded protein: CASSSQGPNYNSPLHF. The J gene is TRBJ1-6, the V gene TRBV7-8, with a possible D match to TRBD1 (5 bases). The ends were cut back, 4 bases at V and 3 bases at J, with 13 bases in the middle. This CDR3 has 16 amino acids. Germline V lookup: CDR1 SGHVS, CDR2 FQNEAQ.

This chain connects TRBV6-1 to TRBJ1-5, with 8 bases that match TRBD1. Germline V gives CDR1 MNHNS, CDR2 SASEGT. The CDR3 consists of 15 residues. The V gene end was trimmed by 3 bases and the J gene end by 3 bases; junction bases not matched to a gene: 4. The CDR3 spells CASSEPGQVNQPQHF. The CDR3 DNA follows: TGTGCCAGCAGTGAGCCGGGACAGGTCAATCAGCCCCAGCATTTT.

The chain carries TRBV5-5 and TRBJ2-3; 8 bases agree with TRBD2. Germline V gene lookup returns CDR1 SGHKS and CDR2 YYEKEE (reference sequence). CDR3 length equals 15 residues. The ends lost 0 bases at V and 3 bases at J; junction bases unmatched: 3. The CDR3 is CASSLGGLGTDTQYF. The CDR3 DNA follows: TGTGCCAGCAGCTTGGGGGGACTAGGGACAGATACGCAGTATTTT.

The chain carries TRBV10-3 and TRBJ1-5; D is ambiguous. Trimming took off 0 bases at V and 5 bases at J, with 5 bases between the two ends. The germline CDR1 and CDR2 sequences are ENHRY and SYGVKD. The CDR3 has 13 residues. The CDR3 DNA reads TGTGCCATCAGTGAGTCGTTAGATCAGCCCCAGCATTTT. Its protein is CAISESLDQPQHF.

The gene calls are TRBV7-3 and TRBJ1-1; no firm D call. Per germline, CDR1 SGHTA and CDR2 FQGTGA. There are 15 residues in the CDR3. V was clipped by 2 bases and J by 1 base, with 11 bases between them. The CDR3 DNA follows: TGTGCCAGCAGCTTAGATCCGACGGGGAACACTGAAGCTTTCTTT. Translation gives CASSLDPTGNTEAFF.

This sequence joins TRBV20-1 and TRBJ2-1; D not resolved. There are 11 residues in the CDR3. Trimming pared 1 base from V and 5 bases from J, leaving 3 bases between. The germline V gene encodes CDR1 DFQATT and CDR2 SNEGSKA (reference sequence). This CDR3 is CSARGDNEQFF. The CDR3 DNA reads TGCAGTGCTAGAGGAGACAATGAGCAGTTCTTC.